This TCR beta chain is drawn from a study of blood T cell repertoires in COVID-19. This CDR3 has 15 amino acids. Germline V gene sequence: CDR1 MDHEN, CDR2 SYDVKM. J was trimmed by 0 bases and V by 10 bases; bases with no gene match: 5. Here immunoSEQ multiplex PCR was the method, and the copy in TCRdb shows in-frame clones only, minus some. The sample yields around 110,000 clones, almost 85% seen once. This receptor was obtained from a man in his 70s with active or convalescent COVID-19. The chain recombines TRBV28 with TRBJ2-2, with 10 bases that match TRBD2. The sample comprised peripheral blood. CDR3 sequence: CAIKRGGSNTGELFF. The DNA of the CDR3 is TGTGCCATCAAGCGGGGGGGCTCGAACACCGGGGAGCTGTTTTTT. The full variable domain, rest sourced from reference TRBV28 and TRBJ2-2, is DVKVTQSSRYLVKRTGEKVFLECVQDMDHENMFWYRQDPGLGLRLIYFSYDVKMKEKGDIPEGYSVSREKKERFSLILESASTNQTSMYLCAIKRGGSNTGELFFGEGSRLTVL.